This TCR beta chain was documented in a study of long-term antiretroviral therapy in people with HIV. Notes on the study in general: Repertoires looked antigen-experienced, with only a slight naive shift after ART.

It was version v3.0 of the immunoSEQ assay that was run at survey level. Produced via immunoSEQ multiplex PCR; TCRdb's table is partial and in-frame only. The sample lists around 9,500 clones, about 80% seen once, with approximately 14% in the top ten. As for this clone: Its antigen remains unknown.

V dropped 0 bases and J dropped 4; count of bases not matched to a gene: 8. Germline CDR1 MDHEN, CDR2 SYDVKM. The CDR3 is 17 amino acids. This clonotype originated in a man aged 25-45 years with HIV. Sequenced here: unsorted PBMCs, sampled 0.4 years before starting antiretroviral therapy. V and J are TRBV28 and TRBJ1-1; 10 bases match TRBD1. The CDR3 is CASSLWGQGSGSTEAFF. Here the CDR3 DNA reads TGTGCCAGCAGTTTATGGGGACAGGGGAGCGGGAGCACTGAAGCTTTCTTT.